A single sample is the source of the 19 T cell receptor beta chains below, sequenced in a study of cytomegalovirus exposure and HLA in healthy donors. PCR primers comprised 60 Vbeta and 13 Jbeta primers. Assay used: immunoSEQ multiplex PCR; TCRdb lists only in-frame clones, some missing. This table has about 160,000 clones, approximately 80% appearing once. The material sequenced was PBMCs. Every receptor here comes from a male donor in good health and CMV-seropositive.

The V call is TRBV5-4, the J call TRBJ1-4; D not resolved. V lost 4 bases, J lost 5 bases, and 9 bases lay in between. Germline V gene data show CDR1 as SGHNT and CDR2 as YYREEE (reference sequence). The CDR3 contains 13 residues. CDR3 sequence (DNA): TGTGCCAGCAGCGCCGGGATCAATGAAAAACTGTTTTTT. Encoded protein: CASSAGINEKLFF.

Here the CDR3 reads CASTLIGTPFRYF. In DNA, the CDR3 is TGTGCCAGCACCCTAATCGGGACTCCATTCCGGTACTTC. The chain links TRBV27 to TRBJ2-4; a weak D match, TRBD2 (6 bases). The CDR3 spans 13 residues. V was shortened by 7 bases and J by 15 bases, with 22 bases between the two germline ends. Germline CDR1 is MNHEY and CDR2 is SMNVEV (reference sequence).

The chain has TRBV2 and TRBJ1-1; D is uncertain. The CDR3 covers 13 residues. Germline-derived CDR1 and CDR2 are SNHLY and FYNNEI. The germline V and J ends were trimmed by 10 bases and 1 base, with 13 bases remaining between them. CDR3 region: CANRRSPNTEAFF. Here the CDR3 DNA reads TGTGCCAACCGGAGGAGCCCGAACACTGAAGCTTTCTTT.

The V gene is TRBV5-4, the J gene TRBJ2-7; a possible D gene is TRBD1 (5 bases). V shed 0 bases and J shed 0 bases, with 13 bases lying between them. This CDR3 has 16 residues. CDR1 is SGHNT, CDR2 YYREEE, per germline (reference sequence). CDR3 sequence reads: CASSLEGLGASYEQYF. CDR3 bases: TGTGCCAGCAGCTTGGAGGGGTTGGGTGCCTCCTACGAGCAGTACTTC.

The CDR3 DNA reads TGTGCCAGCAGTGGAAGCGGGAGCGGGACAGATACGCAGTATTTT. Protein product: CASSGSGSGTDTQYF. This rearrangement joins TRBV7-9 to TRBJ2-3, with TRBD2 identical over 8 bases. With V trimmed by 6 bases and J by 3 bases, 8 bases remained unmatched. Germline V CDR1 and CDR2: SEHNR, FQNEAQ (reference sequence). CDR3 size: 15 residues.

V is TRBV11-2 and J is TRBJ2-3, with D uncertain. The V end was cut by 3 bases, the J end by 5 bases, with 3 bases between. Germline values: CDR1 SGHAT, CDR2 FQNNGV. This CDR3 spans 11 amino acids. CDR3 sequence (DNA): TGTGCCAGCAGCTTCAGAGATACGCAGTATTTT. Encoded protein: CASSFRDTQYF.

Concerning this clone: The same CDR3 can be traced to other DNA sequences in this sample. The rearrangement uses TRBV4-3 and TRBJ1-5; TRBD1 matches 8 bases. Losses at the gene ends were 3 bases for V and 2 bases for J; bases not matched to a gene: 0. Germline lookup yields CDR1 LGHNA and CDR2 YSLEER. This CDR3 spans 14 amino acids. In DNA form, the CDR3 reads TGCGCCAGCAGCCAGGACAGGGGCAATCAGCCCCAGCATTTT. This gives the protein CASSQDRGNQPQHF.

The chain couples TRBV10-3 to TRBJ2-7; D perhaps matches TRBD1 (6 bases). Trimming took off 3 bases at V and 6 bases at J, with 12 bases between the two ends. The CDR3 length is 13 residues. Germline CDR1 reads ENHRY; CDR2 reads SYGVKD. DNA for the CDR3: TGTGCCATCAGTGACAGGGGTGAAGGCGAGCAGTACTTC. It codes for CAISDRGEGEQYF.

This clone was seen just once. The J gene is TRBJ1-3, the V gene TRBV6-5, with 7 bases that match TRBD1. Germline lookup yields CDR1 MNHEY and CDR2 SVGAGI. V was clipped by 6 bases and J by 2 bases; unmatched bases: 7. There are 15 residues in the CDR3. The chain's CDR3 is CASSRGGSTGNTIYF. The CDR3 nucleotides are TGTGCCAGCAGCCGAGGGGGCTCTACTGGAAACACCATATATTTT.

V is TRBV6-5 and J is TRBJ1-5, with 7 bases identical to TRBD1. The CDR3 is made up of 13 amino acids. The junction had 11 bases not matched to a gene; V was cut back by 7 bases and J by 11 bases. Germline lookup yields CDR1 MNHEY and CDR2 SVGAGI. CDR3 amino acids: CASTRDSGATQHF. The CDR3 region has the DNA TGTGCCAGCACGAGGGACAGTGGCGCGACCCAGCATTTT.

This chain connects TRBV6-5 to TRBJ2-7, with 8 bases matching TRBD2. The germline CDR1 and CDR2 sequences are MNHEY and SVGAGI. The junction had 9 bases not matched to a gene; V was cut back by 2 bases and J by 6 bases. This CDR3 contains 15 residues. CDR3 DNA sequence: TGTGCCAGCAGTTACGGAGCGGGAGTCATGAGCGAGCAGTACTTC. The encoded protein is CASSYGAGVMSEQYF.

The chain has TRBV18 and TRBJ1-6; the D is unclear. Trimming took off 2 bases at V and 5 bases at J, with 13 bases between the two ends. The CDR3 is 16 amino acids. Germline values: CDR1 KGHSH, CDR2 LQKENI. The DNA of the CDR3 is TGTGCCAGCTCACCAAGGTCCGACAAAAATAATTCACCCCTCCACTTT. This encodes CASSPRSDKNNSPLHF.

J is TRBJ2-2 and V is TRBV7-6; 9 bases match TRBD2. Trimming removed 1 base from V and 5 bases from J; junction bases left unmatched: 2. Germline V gene sequence: CDR1 SGHVS, CDR2 FNYEAQ. CDR3 size: 15 residues. CDR3 sequence: CASSLVRGGTGELFF. The CDR3 DNA follows: TGTGCCAGCAGCTTAGTGCGGGGGGGAACCGGGGAGCTGTTTTTT.

This rearrangement joins TRBV6-1 to TRBJ2-5, with 9 bases that match TRBD1. From germline, CDR1 is MNHNS and CDR2 SASEGT. This CDR3 spans 16 amino acids. V trimming: 4 bases; J trimming: 5 bases; junction bases outside the gene matches: 11. This CDR3 is CASSVGGTGLRETQYF. The CDR3 DNA reads TGTGCCAGCAGTGTTGGAGGGACAGGGCTTCGTGAGACCCAGTACTTC.

CDR3 DNA sequence: TGCGCCAGCAGCCAATTTACAGGAGATAACTATGGCTACACCTTC. Amino acids: CASSQFTGDNYGYTF. The chain combines TRBV4-3 with TRBJ1-2, with a weak D call TRBD1 (5 bases). CDR3 length: 15 residues. Per germline, CDR1 LGHNA and CDR2 YSLEER. Between the trimmed V and J ends, which lost 2 bases and 1 base, there was a span of 11 bases.

The chain combines TRBV6-1 with TRBJ2-6; no reliable D call. The V end was cut by 1 base, the J end by 0 bases, with 4 bases between. The CDR3 totals 15 residues. Germline lookup yields CDR1 MNHNS and CDR2 SASEGT. DNA for the CDR3: TGTGCCAGCAGTGAAGACGGCTCTGGGGCCAACGTCCTGACTTTC. This codes for CASSEDGSGANVLTF.

This clone was seen only once. The J gene is TRBJ2-3, the V gene TRBV10-3, with D perhaps matching TRBD1 (6 bases). The CDR3 is made up of 18 amino acids. Deletions cut 5 bases from V and 1 base from J, with 22 bases between. CDR1 ENHRY and CDR2 SYGVKD come from the germline V gene. The CDR3 coding sequence is TGTGCCATCAGTCGCACCGGGACAACGCACGGAGGCACAGATACGCAGTATTTT. This codes for CAISRTGTTHGGTDTQYF.

On this clone: One junction end disagrees with the germline gene, perhaps due to a read error. J is TRBJ2-6 and V is TRBV5-1; TRBD1 aligns across 10 bases. CDR3 length equals 18 residues. Germline CDR1 reads SGHRS; CDR2 reads YFSETQ. CDR3 sequence: CASSFRDRGRSGANGLTF. Here the CDR3 DNA reads TGCGCCAGCAGCTTCCGGGACAGGGGACGCTCTGGGGCCAACGGCCTGACTTTC.

This clone was recorded once. The genes are TRBV5-1 and TRBJ2-2, with D maybe TRBD1 (5 bases). The CDR3 sequence is 15 residues long. V dropped 0 bases and J dropped 0 bases, with 6 bases sitting between them. Per germline, CDR1 SGHRS and CDR2 YFSETQ. CDR3 in amino acids: CASSLDRTNTGELFF. DNA for the CDR3: TGCGCCAGCAGCTTGGACAGGACGAACACCGGGGAGCTGTTTTTT.